This T cell receptor beta chain comes out of a study of cytomegalovirus exposure and HLA in healthy donors. Amplification used 60 Vbeta primers and 13 Jbeta primers. The data were produced by immunoSEQ multiplex PCR, yet TCRdb's version contains in-frame clones alone and is incomplete. The table shows about 180,000 clones, with 82% occurring only once. This CDR3 comprises 14 residues. Germline V gives CDR1 MDHEN, CDR2 SYDVKM. V lost 5 bases, J lost 4 bases, and 7 bases stayed unmatched. Study findings and constraints: Further analysis was carried out later, and it showed several of the most significant clusters appearing linked to common viral pathogens.

Turning to this clone: Its cognate antigen is unknown.

Sequenced material: PBMCs. This clonotype was sampled from a man in his forties or fifties in good health and CMV-seronegative. The rearrangement joins TRBV28 to TRBJ1-2; 7 positions agree with TRBD1. Here the CDR3 DNA reads TGTGCCAGCAGTATAGGGACAGCCCTCTATGGCTACACCTTC. As protein: CASSIGTALYGYTF.